These T cell receptor beta chains were read from a single sample in a study of CD8 T cells in ankylosing spondylitis. TCRdb fed the 5' RACE reads into MiXCR, producing one record per CDR3 protein. The sample yields around 53,000 distinct CDR3 sequences, 6% to 7.5% seen once. Material: blood, either unsorted or a sorted T cell fraction (not recorded which). The receptors were gathered from a female donor with ankylosing spondylitis or in good health (not recorded which). Both conserved end residues are part of each CDR3. The D gene is left open where the match is weak. Where a row states a size, it is once, few, many or the class of an expanded clone; other rows omit it.

CDR3nt,CDR3aa,v_gene,abundance,d_gene,j_gene
TGTGCCAGCAGTTTATCTCGGCAGGATGGCTACACCTTC,CASSLSRQDGYTF,TRBV12-3/TRBV12-4,many,.,TRBJ1-2
TGCGCCAGCAGCCAAGATGAACACTTCTCCTACAATGAGCAGTTCTTC,CASSQDEHFSYNEQFF,TRBV4-1,many,.,TRBJ2-1
TGTGCCACCTCCCGCGGGACGGGGGTCCCAGATGAGCAGTTCTTC,CATSRGTGVPDEQFF,TRBV3-1,.,.,TRBJ2-1
TGTGCCAGCAGCTGGGAAGGGCCGAGGGCTGAAGCTTTCTTT,CASSWEGPRAEAFF,TRBV7-2,.,.,TRBJ1-1
TGCAGCGTTACAGGACTAGCGATCGAGCAGTACTTC,CSVTGLAIEQYF,TRBV29-1,many,TRBD2,TRBJ2-7
TGTGCCAGCACCTGGCTAGCGGCGAACACCGGGGAGCTGTTTTTT,CASTWLAANTGELFF,TRBV6-1,many,TRBD2,TRBJ2-2
TGTGCCAGCAGCTTGCTCCCAGTCGAGCAGTTCTTC,CASSLLPVEQFF,TRBV5-6,many,.,TRBJ2-1
TGCGCCAGCAGCCAAGATGGGCTAGAACTTGAGCAGTTCTTC,CASSQDGLELEQFF,TRBV4-1,many,.,TRBJ2-1
TGCAGCGACAGGAGTATCTATGGCTACACCTTC,CSDRSIYGYTF,TRBV29-1,few,.,TRBJ1-2
TGTGCCAGCAGTACCTCCGGGACAGGTCTTCGAAACACCATATATTTT,CASSTSGTGLRNTIYF,TRBV6-1,many,TRBD1,TRBJ1-3
TGCGCCAGCGACACAGGTGGAAACACCATATATTTT,CASDTGGNTIYF,TRBV10-2,.,.,TRBJ1-3
TGTGCCACCAGTGACCCTACAGATACGCAGTATTTT,CATSDPTDTQYF,TRBV24-1,few,.,TRBJ2-3
TGTGCCAGCAGTGGATCGGCCACGGGGGGGTCGGCAGATACGCAGTATTTT,CASSGSATGGSADTQYF,TRBV6-1,many,TRBD2,TRBJ2-3
TGCAGTGCTACCGGACGGACTAGCACAGATACGCAGTATTTT,CSATGRTSTDTQYF,TRBV20-1,many,.,TRBJ2-3
TGTGCCAGCAGTTTCCCCCGGGATACGCAGTATTTT,CASSFPRDTQYF,TRBV12-3/TRBV12-4,many,.,TRBJ2-3
TGTGCCAGCAGTTTAGCGGGGGAGATTCAAGAGACCCAGTACTTC,CASSLAGEIQETQYF,TRBV12-3/TRBV12-4,many,.,TRBJ2-5
TGTGCCACCACCTTCTCGGTGACAGCTTTCTTT,CATTFSVTAFF,TRBV6-2/TRBV6-3,many,.,TRBJ1-1
TGCGCCAGCAGTGACCCCCAGGTCGGGGAGCTGTTTTTT,CASSDPQVGELFF,TRBV10-1,many,.,TRBJ2-2
TGCAGTGCTCAACGGGACAGGGGCGGAACTGAAGCTTTCTTT,CSAQRDRGGTEAFF,TRBV20-1,many,TRBD1,TRBJ1-1
TGTGCCAGCAGTACACTGCCCAGACAGGGTCAATATCCCCTCCACTTT,CASSTLPRQGQYPLHF,TRBV27,many,TRBD1,TRBJ1-6
TGTGCCAGCAGCTTCATCGGTAACACTGAAGCTTTCTTT,CASSFIGNTEAFF,TRBV7-2,.,.,TRBJ1-1
TGTGCCAGCAGCCAAGACCGGGGTTTGGTGTGGGAGCAGTACTTC,CASSQDRGLVWEQYF,TRBV14,many,.,TRBJ2-7
TGCAGTGCTACCCCCGGGGGGGCCGATGAGCAGTTCTTC,CSATPGGADEQFF,TRBV20-1,many,TRBD2,TRBJ2-1
TGTGCCTGGAGTGTAGACAGGGGAACGGAGCAGTACTTC,CAWSVDRGTEQYF,TRBV30,few,TRBD1,TRBJ2-7
TGTGCCTGGAGGGTCCAGGGATCTAGCACAGATACGCAGTATTTT,CAWRVQGSSTDTQYF,TRBV30,.,.,TRBJ2-3
TGCGCCAGCAGCTTGTCTGGGTTTGGCTACACCTTC,CASSLSGFGYTF,TRBV5-1,many,.,TRBJ1-2
TGTGCCAGCAGCTCCGGCAGCATTTATAATTCACCCCTCCACTTT,CASSSGSIYNSPLHF,TRBV7-6,many,.,TRBJ1-6
TGTGCCAGCAGCTTACTCACAGGGAGTATCCTAAATGAGCAGTTCTTC,CASSLLTGSILNEQFF,TRBV11-2,many,.,TRBJ2-1
TGTGCCAGCAGTTTAAGGGGGGGCGCCTACAATGAGCAGTTCTTC,CASSLRGGAYNEQFF,TRBV28,.,.,TRBJ2-1
TGCAGTGCTAGAGACGACAGGGTGACCTACGAGCAGTACTTC,CSARDDRVTYEQYF,TRBV20-1,many,TRBD1,TRBJ2-7
TGTGCCAGCAGCGTTCCTAGCGGGGGGCTGACAGATACGCAGTATTTT,CASSVPSGGLTDTQYF,TRBV9,many,TRBD2,TRBJ2-3
TGTGCCACCAGTGATTTGGGGACAGCGAACACCGGGGAGCTGTTTTTT,CATSDLGTANTGELFF,TRBV24-1,many,TRBD1,TRBJ2-2